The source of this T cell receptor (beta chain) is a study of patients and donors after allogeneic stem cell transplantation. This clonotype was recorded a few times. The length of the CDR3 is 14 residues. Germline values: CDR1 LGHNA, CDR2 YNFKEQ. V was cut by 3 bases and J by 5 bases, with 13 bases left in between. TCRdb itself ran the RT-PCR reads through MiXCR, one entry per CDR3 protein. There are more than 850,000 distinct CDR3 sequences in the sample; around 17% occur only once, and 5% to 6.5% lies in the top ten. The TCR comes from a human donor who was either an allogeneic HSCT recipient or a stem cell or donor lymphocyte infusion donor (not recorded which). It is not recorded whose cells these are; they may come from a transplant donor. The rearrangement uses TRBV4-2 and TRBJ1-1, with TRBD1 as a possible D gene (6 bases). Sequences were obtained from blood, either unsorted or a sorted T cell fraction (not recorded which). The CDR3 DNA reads TGTGCCAGCAGCCATCCACAGGGAGGGACTGAAGCTTTCTTT. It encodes CASSHPQGGTEAFF.